The clone carrying this T cell receptor beta chain was detected ten times or more. Sample time point: blood at routine non-recurrence follow-up after resection. From the 5' RACE reads, TCRdb called clonotypes with MiXCR, one entry per CDR3 protein. The table shows some 35,000 distinct CDR3 sequences, with just over 7.5% occurring only once. The data derive from a study of spatial heterogeneity in lung cancer. The V segment lost 5 bases and the J segment 1 base; nucleotides outside the gene matches: 2. CDR3 length: 14 residues. The receptor was isolated from a male donor with early-stage non-small cell lung cancer. This sequence joins TRBV12-3 or TRBV12-4 and TRBJ1-5, with TRBD1 matching 7 bases. This sample comprised PBMCs, obtained at follow-up. CDR3 amino acids: CASSPTGSNQPQHF. CDR3 sequence (DNA): TGTGCCAGCAGTCCGACAGGGAGCAATCAGCCCCAGCATTTT.